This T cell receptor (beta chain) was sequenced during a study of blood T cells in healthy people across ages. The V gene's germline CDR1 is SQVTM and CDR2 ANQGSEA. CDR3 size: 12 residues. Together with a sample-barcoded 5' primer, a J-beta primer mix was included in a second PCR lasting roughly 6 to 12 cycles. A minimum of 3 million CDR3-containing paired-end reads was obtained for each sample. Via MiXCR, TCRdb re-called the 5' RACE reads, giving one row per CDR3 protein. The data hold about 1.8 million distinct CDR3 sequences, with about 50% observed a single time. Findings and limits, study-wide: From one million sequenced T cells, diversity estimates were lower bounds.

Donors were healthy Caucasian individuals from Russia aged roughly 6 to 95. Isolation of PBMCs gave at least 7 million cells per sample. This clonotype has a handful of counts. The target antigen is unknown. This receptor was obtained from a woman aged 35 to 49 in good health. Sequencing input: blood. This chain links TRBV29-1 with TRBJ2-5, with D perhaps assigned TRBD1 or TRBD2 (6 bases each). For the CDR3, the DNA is TGCACCTACCGAGGGGGGAGAGAGACCCAGTACTTC. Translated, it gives CTYRGGRETQYF.